The 18 T cell receptor beta chains reported below all come from one sample, sequenced in a study of CD8+ T cells in alopecia areata. Treatment indicated: oral pan-JAK inhibitor, 5-10 mg twice daily. Extracted RNA was reverse transcribed, and the resulting cDNA served as sequencing template. Only in-frame clones appear in the TCRdb table, and some are missing; sequencing was by immunoSEQ multiplex PCR. The repertoire includes about 210,000 clones, 50% to 70% of them detected once, and 1.6% sits in the top ten. The sequencing here drew on CD4+ T cells sorted from blood, taken at week 4, from a patient treated with tofacitinib. These receptors all stem from a human donor with alopecia areata.

The gene calls are TRBV4-3 and TRBJ2-6, with D possibly matching TRBD2 (5 bases). The CDR3 totals 16 residues. CDR1 and CDR2 (germline): LGHNA, YSLEER. V was cut by 0 bases and J by 2 bases, with 8 bases left in between. The CDR3 sequence: CASSQDYGAGANVLTF. As DNA, the CDR3 is TGCGCCAGCAGCCAAGATTACGGGGCTGGGGCCAACGTCCTGACTTTC.

This chain links TRBV27 with TRBJ1-5; maybe TRBD1 (5 bases). The CDR3 extends over 13 amino acids. Deletions cut 3 bases from V and 6 bases from J, with 9 bases between. CDR1 is MNHEY and CDR2 is SMNVEV in the germline V gene (reference sequence). CDR3 sequence: CASSFQGTQPQHF. As DNA, the CDR3 is TGTGCCAGCAGTTTCCAGGGAACTCAGCCCCAGCATTTT.

This chain joins TRBV19 and TRBJ2-7; weak D call: TRBD1 (6 bases). Germline CDR1 and CDR2: LNHDA and SQIVND (reference sequence). CDR3 size: 13 residues. V lost 10 bases and J lost 2, with 15 bases in between. The CDR3 protein is CATRDIMTYEQYF. The CDR3 region has the DNA TGTGCCACCCGGGACATAATGACCTACGAGCAGTACTTC. Combining the CDR3 with reference TRBV19 and TRBJ2-7 gives the whole variable domain DGGITQSPKYLFRKEGQNVTLSCEQNLNHDAMYWYRQDPGQGLRLIYYSQIVNDFQKGDIAEGYSVSREKKESFPLTVTSAQKNPTAFYLCATRDIMTYEQYFGPGTRLTVT.

This chain links TRBV20-1 with TRBJ1-2; tentative D call: TRBD1 (6 bases). CDR3 length equals 10 residues. V lost 5 bases and J lost 8, with 9 bases in between. CDR1 is DFQATT and CDR2 is SNEGSKA in the germline V gene (reference sequence). CDR3 in DNA: TGCAGTGCTCCCCAGGGGGGCTACACCTTC. Protein: CSAPQGGYTF.

This clone was seen only once. V gene TRBV29-1 combines with J gene TRBJ1-3; D remains unclear. Trimming removed 3 bases at V and 4 bases at J, with 4 bases between. CDR3 size: 11 residues. Germline V gives CDR1 SQVTM, CDR2 ANQGSEA. CDR3 nucleotide sequence: TGCAGCGTTGATCGGGGAAACACCATATATTTT. This translates into CSVDRGNTIYF. Full variable domain (rest looked up from reference TRBV29-1 and TRBJ1-3): SAVISQKPSRDICQRGTSLTIQCQVDSQVTMMFWYRQQPGQSLTLIATANQGSEATYESGFVIDKFPISRPNLTFSTLTVSNMSPEDSSIYLCSVDRGNTIYFGEGSWLTVV.

The chain is built from TRBV18 and TRBJ2-4, with a possible D match to TRBD1 (7 bases). V shed 6 bases and J shed 5 bases, with 14 bases lying between them. The CDR3 totals 14 residues. Germline V gene data show CDR1 as KGHSH and CDR2 as LQKENI. CDR3 region: CASSEGASENIQYF. CDR3 bases: TGTGCCAGCTCGGAGGGGGCTAGCGAAAACATTCAGTACTTC.

The rearrangement joins TRBV29-1 to TRBJ1-2; maybe TRBD1 (5 bases). Trimming removed 7 bases from V and 6 bases from J, with 12 bases in between. Germline CDR1 and CDR2: SQVTM and ANQGSEA. CDR3 length: 11 residues. CDR3: CSGGHDDGYTF. DNA of the CDR3: TGCAGCGGGGGCCATGACGATGGCTACACCTTC.

A word on this clone: Other DNA sequences of this sample code for an identical CDR3. This CDR3 reads CASSLRNTEAFF. The CDR3 bases are TGTGCCAGCAGCCTCCGTAACACTGAAGCTTTCTTT. The chain uses TRBV11-1 and TRBJ1-1; D is ambiguous. The CDR3 is made up of 12 amino acids. Germline loops: CDR1 SGHAT, CDR2 FQDESV (reference sequence). V lost 5 bases to trimming and J lost 2 bases, with 6 bases between them. The whole variable domain, filled in from reference TRBV11-1 and TRBJ1-1, reads EAEVAQSPRYKITEKSQAVAFWCDPISGHATLYWYRQILGQGPELLVQFQDESVVDDSQLPKDRFSAERLKGVDSTLKIQPAELGDSAMYLCASSLRNTEAFFGQGTRLTVV.

This clone occurred a few times. The chain joins TRBV7-2 to TRBJ1-5; maybe TRBD1 (5 bases). Looked up from germline, CDR1 is SGHTA and CDR2 is FQGNSA. The CDR3 consists of 15 residues. Trimming left V 0 bases short and J 4 bases short, with 10 bases between. DNA for the CDR3: TGTGCCAGCAGCTTAGCGGGGACGGTAAATCAGCCCCAGCATTTT. Translating gives CASSLAGTVNQPQHF.

The chain uses TRBV6-5 and TRBJ1-2; a weak D match, TRBD1 (5 bases). Looked up from germline, CDR1 is MNHEY and CDR2 is SVGAGI. V gave up 5 bases and J gave up 6 bases, with 16 bases separating them. The length of the CDR3 is 14 residues. The CDR3, as DNA: TGTGCCAGCAGTCCCCGGAGGGGTTCAGATGGCTACACCTTC. The encoded protein is CASSPRRGSDGYTF.

In its sample, this clone was seen once. The genes are TRBV18 and TRBJ1-2; D unresolved. CDR1 and CDR2 from the germline V gene are KGHSH and LQKENI. V dropped 3 bases and J dropped 4 bases, with 12 bases sitting between them. The length of the CDR3 is 14 residues. The CDR3 bases are TGTGCCAGCTCACCGGGCAGCATTACCTATGGCTACACCTTC. Translated, it gives CASSPGSITYGYTF.

V is TRBV30 and J is TRBJ1-2; D not certain. Germline assignment: CDR1 GTSNPN and CDR2 SVGIG (reference sequence). The CDR3 totals 12 residues. The germline V and J ends were trimmed by 0 bases and 8 bases, with 10 bases remaining between them. CDR3 DNA: TGTGCCTGGAGTGTAGAAGACCGGGGCTACACCTTC. Protein: CAWSVEDRGYTF.

Comments on this clone: Other DNA sequences in the same sample also yield this CDR3. The rearrangement uses TRBV30 and TRBJ1-1; D is ambiguous. Trimming took 0 bases from V and 4 from J, leaving 6 bases between them. This CDR3 has 12 amino acids. Germline V gene lookup returns CDR1 GTSNPN and CDR2 SVGIG (reference sequence). CDR3 protein: CAWSVLGTEAFF. In DNA form, the CDR3 reads TGTGCCTGGAGTGTACTTGGCACTGAAGCTTTCTTT.

The chain has TRBV29-1 and TRBJ1-2, with TRBD1 identical over 9 bases. With V trimmed by 6 bases and J by 5 bases, 7 bases remained unmatched. Germline values: CDR1 SQVTM, CDR2 ANQGSEA. This CDR3 has 13 amino acids. The CDR3 DNA is TGCAGCGTGCGACAGGGGGTAAATTATGGCTACACCTTC. Translated: CSVRQGVNYGYTF. Complete variable domain (other parts from reference TRBV29-1 and TRBJ1-2): SAVISQKPSRDICQRGTSLTIQCQVDSQVTMMFWYRQQPGQSLTLIATANQGSEATYESGFVIDKFPISRPNLTFSTLTVSNMSPEDSSIYLCSVRQGVNYGYTFGSGTRLTVV.

This clone was seen more than once but under ten times. The V and J genes are TRBV5-1 and TRBJ2-1, with 7 bases fitting TRBD1. This CDR3 is 15 amino acids long. Germline values: CDR1 SGHRS, CDR2 YFSETQ. V gave up 4 bases and J gave up 4 bases; unmatched junction bases: 8. The CDR3 sequence is CASSARDRVYNEQFF. As DNA, the CDR3 is TGCGCCAGCAGCGCAAGGGACAGAGTGTACAATGAGCAGTTCTTC.

This clone has more than one count but fewer than ten. The V gene is TRBV29-1, the J gene TRBJ1-4; D uncertain. Per the germline V gene, CDR1 is SQVTM and CDR2 is ANQGSEA. Trimming removed 6 bases at V and 2 bases at J, with 13 bases between. This CDR3 is 14 amino acids long. The CDR3 sequence is CSVAPTSTNEKLFF. DNA of the CDR3: TGCAGCGTGGCCCCGACATCGACTAATGAAAAACTGTTTTTT. The full variable domain, its missing parts supplied by reference TRBV29-1 and TRBJ1-4, is SAVISQKPSRDICQRGTSLTIQCQVDSQVTMMFWYRQQPGQSLTLIATANQGSEATYESGFVIDKFPISRPNLTFSTLTVSNMSPEDSSIYLCSVAPTSTNEKLFFGSGTQLSVL.

The rearrangement links TRBV7-2 to TRBJ1-1; TRBD1 matches at 7 bases. The V gene's germline CDR1 is SGHTA and CDR2 FQGNSA. The CDR3 extends over 14 amino acids. V dropped 4 bases and J dropped 3; count of bases not matched to a gene: 5. In nucleotides, the CDR3 is TGTGCCAGCAGCTCCCTAGACAGGGACACTGAAGCTTTCTTT. Amino acids: CASSSLDRDTEAFF.

This clone was detected a few times. The gene calls are TRBV7-8 and TRBJ1-2; D is unclear. The CDR3 runs 15 residues. V gave up 0 bases and J gave up 7 bases, with 15 bases separating them. Germline-derived CDR1 and CDR2 are SGHVS and FQNEAQ. For the CDR3, the DNA is TGTGCCAGCAGCTTAGCGACCCAAGGGATTGGTGGCTACACCTTC. This codes for CASSLATQGIGGYTF.